The 29 T cell receptor beta chains below all came from one sample that was sequenced in a study of cytomegalovirus exposure and HLA in healthy donors. The PCR employed 60 Vbeta primers together with 13 Jbeta primers. The table came from immunoSEQ multiplex PCR; TCRdb's copy has only in-frame clones and leaves some out. The sample lists approximately 290,000 clones; 75% to 85% were seen once. The specimen was PBMCs. The receptors were gathered from a girl aged 2 to 9 in good health and CMV-seronegative.

The V call is TRBV5-1, the J call TRBJ1-2; no definite D call. The CDR3 is 16 amino acids. Germline V CDR1 and CDR2: SGHRS, YFSETQ. V was pared by 0 bases and J by 8 bases, with 20 bases between. CDR3 protein: CASSLEQLRSLRGYTF. DNA of the CDR3: TGCGCCAGCAGCTTGGAACAGCTCCGGTCCCTAAGGGGCTACACCTTC.

V usage is TRBV15 and J usage is TRBJ2-2, with TRBD2 identical over 10 bases. Germline CDR1 LNHNV, CDR2 YYDKDF (reference sequence). The V gene end was trimmed by 1 base and the J gene end by 5 bases; junction bases not matched to a gene: 13. The CDR3 extends over 19 amino acids. DNA for the CDR3: TGTGCCACCAGCAGAGTAGGACTAGCGGCGGGAAGGAAGACCGGGGAGCTGTTTTTT. It codes for CATSRVGLAAGRKTGELFF. The whole variable domain, remainder taken from reference TRBV15 and TRBJ2-2, is DAMVIQNPRYQVTQFGKPVTLSCSQTLNHNVMYWYQQKSSQAPKLLFHYYDKDFNNEADTPDNFQSRRPNTSFCFLDIRSPGLGDTAMYLCATSRVGLAAGRKTGELFFGEGSRLTVL.

The rearrangement joins TRBV6-4 to TRBJ1-2; TRBD1 matches at 7 bases. V trimming: 11 bases; J trimming: 6 bases; junction bases outside the gene matches: 9. This CDR3 is built from 12 residues. CDR1 is MRHNA and CDR2 is SNTAGT in the germline V gene. CDR3 nucleotide sequence: TGTGCCCCGTGGGACAGTGGAGATGGCTACACCTTC. Translating gives CAPWDSGDGYTF.

Turning to this clone: This same CDR3 is encoded by further DNA sequences in the sample. The rearrangement links TRBV5-6 to TRBJ2-3; D is undetermined. This CDR3 spans 16 amino acids. From germline, CDR1 is SGHDT and CDR2 YYEEEE. V was pared by 1 base and J by 0 bases, with 12 bases between. This CDR3 is CASSLLSGRSTDTQYF. Written as DNA, the CDR3 is TGTGCCAGCAGCTTGTTGTCAGGCCGAAGCACAGATACGCAGTATTTT. The whole variable domain, filled in from reference TRBV5-6 and TRBJ2-3, reads DAGVTQSPTHLIKTRGQQVTLRCSPKSGHDTVSWYQQALGQGPQFIFQYYEEEERQRGNFPDRFSGHQFPNYSSELNVNALLLGDSALYLCASSLLSGRSTDTQYFGPGTRLTVL.

V usage is TRBV11-3 and J usage is TRBJ1-1, with D unresolved. V was clipped by 1 base and J by 5 bases, with 8 bases between them. The germline V gene encodes CDR1 SGHNT and CDR2 YENEEA. The CDR3 contains 13 residues. The CDR3, as DNA: TGTGCCAGCAGCTTAGCGCCCGGGACTGAAGCTTTCTTT. Encoded protein: CASSLAPGTEAFF.

The V gene is TRBV2, the J gene TRBJ1-2; possibly TRBD1 for D (5 bases). The V end lost 0 bases, the J end lost 12 bases, and 14 bases lay between the germline ends. The CDR3 length is 13 residues. Germline V gene data show CDR1 as SNHLY and CDR2 as FYNNEI. For the CDR3, the DNA is TGTGCCAGCAGTGAAGCTCAGACAGTGGGTAACACCTTC. Translated, it gives CASSEAQTVGNTF.

The chain links TRBV13 to TRBJ2-1; D might be TRBD2 (6 bases). The CDR3 has 12 amino acids. The germline V gene has CDR1 PRHDT and CDR2 FYEKMQ (reference sequence). Trimming stripped 10 bases from V and 7 bases from J, with 14 bases between. The chain's CDR3 is CATRDSPNEQFF. The CDR3 bases are TGTGCCACCCGGGACTCACCAAATGAGCAGTTCTTC.

The rearrangement joins TRBV30 to TRBJ1-1; tentative D call: TRBD1 (6 bases). Germline CDR1 is GTSNPN and CDR2 is SVGIG (reference sequence). The CDR3 length is 13 residues. V lost 3 bases, J lost 1 base, and 9 bases lay in between. This chain's CDR3 is CAWRRTANTEAFF. The CDR3 DNA reads as TGTGCCTGGAGGAGGACAGCGAACACTGAAGCTTTCTTT.

This chain uses TRBV6-5 with TRBJ2-7, with 10 positions matching TRBD2. From germline, CDR1 is MNHEY and CDR2 SVGAGI. After removal of 2 bases from V and 7 bases from J, the junction contained 8 bases not matched to a gene. This CDR3 region has 15 residues. In nucleotides, the CDR3 is TGTGCCAGCAGTTACACTAGCGGGACCCCTCGGGAGCAGTACTTC. Protein: CASSYTSGTPREQYF.

The genes are TRBV5-1 and TRBJ2-5, with 7 nucleotides matching TRBD2. The end of the DNA is better explained by TRBJ2-7, so the J call may be wrong. Germline V CDR1 and CDR2: SGHRS, YFSETQ. The CDR3 covers 14 residues. CDR3: CASSLRWEGHEQYF. The CDR3 DNA sequence: TGCGCCAGCAGCTTGAGGTGGGAGGGCCACGAGCAGTACTTC.

The sample holds one count of this clone. J is TRBJ1-1 and V is TRBV6-5; D perhaps matches TRBD1 (6 bases). V lost 0 bases and J lost 0, with 8 bases in between. Germline CDR1 reads MNHEY; CDR2 reads SVGAGI. The CDR3 spans 15 residues. The CDR3 loop reads CASSYSGQLNTEAFF. The CDR3 coding sequence is TGTGCCAGCAGTTACTCAGGACAGTTGAACACTGAAGCTTTCTTT.

The chain joins TRBV10-3 to TRBJ2-3; TRBD1 is a possible D gene (5 bases). The V end was cut by 2 bases, the J end by 0 bases, with 9 bases between. Germline assignment: CDR1 ENHRY and CDR2 SYGVKD. The CDR3 is made up of 15 amino acids. The CDR3 DNA follows: TGTGCCATCAGTGAGGGTCAGGGTAGCACAGATACGCAGTATTTT. This sequence encodes CAISEGQGSTDTQYF.

V is TRBV28 and J is TRBJ2-3, with 7 bases fitting TRBD1. This CDR3 is 13 amino acids long. In germline, CDR1 is MDHEN, CDR2 SYDVKM. V trimming: 6 bases; J trimming: 6 bases; junction bases outside the gene matches: 6. The DNA of the CDR3 is TGTGCCAGCAGCCCCCCGGACAGGGATACGCAGTATTTT. Its protein is CASSPPDRDTQYF.

This chain connects TRBV21-1 to TRBJ2-7; the tabulated D call, TRBD2, remains unverified against the DNA. TRBV21-1 is tagged as a pseudogene. The CDR3 consists of 16 residues. The CDR3 nucleotides are TGTGCCAGCAGCAATACGGGGGGGATGAGCTCCTACGAGCAGTACTTC. Translated: CASSNTGGMSSYEQYF.

The chain is built from TRBV4-1 and TRBJ1-1; 8 bases match TRBD1. The junction had 8 bases not matched to a gene; V was cut back by 1 base and J by 4 bases. This CDR3 region has 16 residues. Germline assignment: CDR1 MGHRA and CDR2 YSYEKL. The CDR3, as DNA: TGCGCCAGCAGCCAAGTTGGCAGGGGGCGCGGCACTGAAGCTTTCTTT. Encoded protein: CASSQVGRGRGTEAFF.

This clone appeared a single time. V gene TRBV6-5 combines with J gene TRBJ1-1; D call uncertain. Trimming took 0 bases from V and 7 from J, leaving 9 bases between them. CDR3 length: 13 residues. Looked up from germline, CDR1 is MNHEY and CDR2 is SVGAGI. The CDR3 coding sequence is TGTGCCAGCAGTTACTCGGCGGATTTTGAAGCTTTCTTT. It encodes CASSYSADFEAFF.

The gene calls are TRBV29-1 and TRBJ2-5, with TRBD1 matching 7 bases. The CDR3 contains 13 residues. Germline trimming cut 6 bases from V and 2 bases from J; bases unmatched to any gene: 6. Per germline, CDR1 SQVTM and CDR2 ANQGSEA. The CDR3 region has the DNA TGCAGCGTCGACCCGGGACAGCAAGAGACCCAGTACTTC. This codes for CSVDPGQQETQYF.

V usage is TRBV6-5 and J usage is TRBJ1-6; no definite D call. Trimming pared 2 bases from V and 2 bases from J, leaving 7 bases between. The CDR3 is 15 amino acids. From germline, CDR1 is MNHEY and CDR2 SVGAGI. The CDR3 region is CASSYISPYNSPLHF. The CDR3 DNA reads as TGTGCCAGCAGTTACATTAGCCCCTATAATTCACCCCTCCACTTT.

The V and J genes are TRBV5-1 and TRBJ1-1; weak D call: TRBD1 (6 bases). Germline assignment: CDR1 SGHRS and CDR2 YFSETQ. The CDR3 has 16 residues. V lost 0 bases, J lost 2 bases, and 14 bases lay in between. DNA for the CDR3: TGCGCCAGCAGCTTGGCTTGGACAGCGAGAAACACTGAAGCTTTCTTT. Residues: CASSLAWTARNTEAFF.

The chain combines TRBV5-5 with TRBJ1-2; 8 bases fit TRBD1. Germline V lookup: CDR1 SGHKS, CDR2 YYEKEE (reference sequence). The junction had 10 bases not matched to a gene; V was cut back by 3 bases and J by 3 bases. The CDR3 sequence is 16 residues long. Written as DNA, the CDR3 is TGTGCCAGCAGCTGGGGACAGGCTATATTTGACTATGGCTACACCTTC. Translating gives CASSWGQAIFDYGYTF.

V gene TRBV6-5 combines with J gene TRBJ1-2, with 7 bases lining up with TRBD1. The CDR3 is made up of 15 amino acids. Germline V gives CDR1 MNHEY, CDR2 SVGAGI. The V gene end was trimmed by 1 base and the J gene end by 7 bases; junction bases not matched to a gene: 9. The CDR3 bases are TGTGCCAGCAGTTACTTCCCCGGACAGGCATCTGGCTACACCTTC. It codes for CASSYFPGQASGYTF.

J is TRBJ2-7 and V is TRBV13; 13 nucleotides match TRBD2. V was pared by 5 bases and J by 0 bases, with 13 bases of the junction left unmatched. Germline values: CDR1 PRHDT, CDR2 FYEKMQ (reference sequence). This CDR3 is built from 19 residues. The CDR3 sequence: CASSDTGTSGTWGSYEQYF. DNA for the CDR3: TGTGCCAGCAGCGATACCGGGACTAGCGGGACCTGGGGCTCCTACGAGCAGTACTTC.

The chain combines TRBV7-9 with TRBJ1-3; D unclear. The V and J ends lost 1 base and 0 bases respectively, with 4 bases between them. CDR1 and CDR2 (germline): SEHNR, FQNEAQ (reference sequence). This CDR3 has 14 amino acids. The CDR3 sequence is CASSLDSSGNTIYF. CDR3 DNA sequence: TGTGCCAGCAGCTTAGACAGCTCTGGAAACACCATATATTTT.

CDR3 amino acids: CASKSTGQGTQPQHF. The CDR3 DNA follows: TGTGCCAGTAAATCAACGGGACAGGGAACTCAGCCCCAGCATTTT. V usage is TRBV2 and J usage is TRBJ1-5, with 9 nucleotides matching TRBD1. The V gene end was trimmed by 9 bases and the J gene end by 6 bases; junction bases not matched to a gene: 12. This CDR3 comprises 15 residues. The V gene's germline CDR1 is SNHLY and CDR2 FYNNEI.

This clone was found a few times. The chain couples TRBV28 to TRBJ1-5, with 7 bases matching TRBD1. V trimming: 5 bases; J trimming: 0 bases; junction bases outside the gene matches: 7. From germline, CDR1 is MDHEN and CDR2 SYDVKM. The length of the CDR3 is 16 residues. The CDR3 loop is CASSRGQVYSNQPQHF. CDR3 DNA: TGTGCCAGCAGTCGAGGACAGGTTTATAGCAATCAGCCCCAGCATTTT.

The chain is built from TRBV5-8 and TRBJ2-3; 8 bases match TRBD2. Germline CDR1 and CDR2: SGHTS and YDEGEE. V lost 3 bases and J lost 0; bases outside the gene matches: 6. This CDR3 contains 16 residues. CDR3 protein: CASSSGRALSTDTQYF. The CDR3 region has the DNA TGTGCCAGCAGCTCCGGGAGGGCCCTTAGCACAGATACGCAGTATTTT.

The V gene is TRBV15, the J gene TRBJ1-4; D may be TRBD1 (6 bases). Trimming stripped 6 bases from V and 6 bases from J, with 20 bases between. CDR1 and CDR2 (germline): LNHNV, YYDKDF (reference sequence). The CDR3 loop spans 16 amino acids. CDR3 loop: CATRAGAVIMYEKLFF. The CDR3 DNA reads TGTGCCACCAGGGCGGGGGCAGTCATAATGTATGAAAAACTGTTTTTT.

This rearrangement joins TRBV2 to TRBJ1-3, with D unclear. With 7 bases removed from V and 0 bases from J, the gap between germline ends came to 13 bases. Germline V lookup: CDR1 SNHLY, CDR2 FYNNEI. The CDR3 is made up of 15 amino acids. The CDR3 protein is CASTRRTNSGNTIYF. DNA of the CDR3: TGTGCCAGCACGCGGAGGACCAACTCTGGAAACACCATATATTTT.

The chain combines TRBV10-3 with TRBJ2-3; TRBD2 matches 11 bases. This CDR3 spans 16 amino acids. With 2 bases clipped from V and 12 bases from J, the junction kept 13 bases outside the gene matches. Per the germline V gene, CDR1 is ENHRY and CDR2 is SYGVKD. CDR3 nucleotide sequence: TGTGCCATCAGTGAGGGCCTAGCGGGGGGCCATGCTCCTCAGTATTTT. Its protein is CAISEGLAGGHAPQYF.